The clone carrying this T cell receptor (beta chain) qualifies as medium-sized (0.01 to 0.1%). Its antigen is not known. These data belong to a study of cytomegalovirus exposure and HLA in healthy donors. Regarding the study as a whole: Productive rates of about 90% or about 30% were seen for most TCR beta V segments in an earlier analysis.

Amplification used 60 Vbeta primers and 13 Jbeta primers. The method was immunoSEQ multiplex PCR; TCRdb's version includes in-frame clones alone and lacks a portion of them. Found here are some 160,000 clones, about 80% of them singletons; the top ten hold approximately 2.5%. The specimen sequenced was PBMCs. This TCR derives from a man in his 60s in good health and CMV-seronegative.

CDR3 sequence: CASSTGHEQYF. In nucleotides, the CDR3 is TGTGCCAGCAGCACAGGGCACGAGCAGTACTTC. The chain has TRBV7-6 and TRBJ2-7; weak D call: TRBD1 (6 bases). The V gene lost 5 bases and the J gene lost 5 bases, with 7 bases spanning the gap. Per germline, CDR1 SGHVS and CDR2 FNYEAQ. CDR3 size: 11 residues.